This entry lists 21 T cell receptor beta chains sequenced from one sample in a study of blood T cell repertoires in COVID-19. Using immunoSEQ multiplex PCR, the repertoire was profiled, and TCRdb retains in-frame clones only, with some absent. The sample lists some 240,000 clones; almost 90% were seen once. The sequencing sample was made of peripheral blood. These receptor sequences come from a woman in her fifties or sixties with COVID-19, enrolled during active disease.

A few counts support this clone. The rearrangement joins TRBV4-3 to TRBJ1-4; possibly TRBD1 for D (6 bases). CDR1 LGHNA and CDR2 YSLEER come from the germline V gene. This CDR3 comprises 16 residues. V lost 3 bases and J 5 bases, leaving 16 bases between the germline ends. CDR3 in amino acids: CASSHLPGQRNEKLFF. In nucleotides, the CDR3 is TGCGCCAGCAGCCATCTTCCGGGACAAAGAAATGAAAAACTGTTTTTT.

Written as DNA, the CDR3 is TGTGCCAGCAGTTACCGGGACAGGAATAGTGGAAACACCATATATTTT. The encoded protein is CASSYRDRNSGNTIYF. The V call is TRBV6-5, the J call TRBJ1-3; 8 bases agree with TRBD1. This CDR3 has 16 residues. In germline, CDR1 is MNHEY, CDR2 SVGAGI. Trimming removed 2 bases from V and 3 bases from J; junction bases left unmatched: 6.

This chain connects TRBV4-2 to TRBJ2-2, with TRBD1 identical over 8 bases. V dropped 0 bases and J dropped 2; count of bases not matched to a gene: 2. Germline loops: CDR1 LGHNA, CDR2 YNFKEQ. CDR3 size: 16 residues. DNA for the CDR3: TGTGCCAGCAGCCAAGACAGGGGGCTAAACACCGGGGAGCTGTTTTTT. It translates to CASSQDRGLNTGELFF.

CDR3 in DNA: TGCGCCAGCAATGGTCAGGGGAGAACAAGCGAGCAGTACTTC. This encodes CASNGQGRTSEQYF. This chain joins TRBV10-2 and TRBJ2-7, with TRBD1 as a possible D gene (6 bases). V was cut by 7 bases and J by 6 bases, with 19 bases left in between. Germline V gene sequence: CDR1 WSHSY, CDR2 SAAADI. There are 14 residues in the CDR3.

V usage is TRBV6-5 and J usage is TRBJ1-1, with D possibly matching TRBD1 (6 bases). Per germline, CDR1 MNHEY and CDR2 SVGAGI. The CDR3 consists of 14 residues. V shed 6 bases and J shed 1 base, with 12 bases lying between them. The DNA for the CDR3 is TGTGCCAGCAGCCCCATGACAGGGAACACTGAAGCTTTCTTT. This sequence encodes CASSPMTGNTEAFF.

CDR3 in amino acids: CASSQVLGQNYGYTF. The CDR3 coding sequence is TGCGCCAGCAGCCAAGTCTTAGGACAAAACTATGGCTACACCTTC. The chain has TRBV4-1 and TRBJ1-2; D is perhaps TRBD1 (5 bases). The CDR3 loop spans 15 amino acids. Between the trimmed V and J ends, which lost 1 base and 2 bases, there was a span of 11 bases. Germline CDR1 MGHRA, CDR2 YSYEKL.

J is TRBJ1-3 and V is TRBV25-1; no definite D call. Germline CDR1 and CDR2: MGHDK and SYGVNS. CDR3 length equals 11 residues. V was cut by 8 bases and J by 4 bases, with 6 bases left in between. This chain's CDR3 is CASGRGNTIYF. DNA for the CDR3: TGTGCCAGCGGGCGCGGAAACACCATATATTTT. Looking up the rest from reference TRBV25-1 and TRBJ1-3 gives the full variable domain: EADIYQTPRYLVIGTGKKITLECSQTMGHDKMYWYQQDPGMELHLIHYSYGVNSTEKGDLSSESTVSRIRTEHFPLTLESARPSHTSQYLCASGRGNTIYFGEGSWLTVV.

V usage is TRBV6-1 and J usage is TRBJ1-2; 8 bases agree with TRBD1. This CDR3 contains 16 residues. Germline assignment: CDR1 MNHNS and CDR2 SASEGT. The V and J ends lost 2 bases and 7 bases, in that order; junction bases with no gene match: 12. CDR3 protein: CASSEFGRGPFGGYTF. Here the CDR3 DNA reads TGTGCCAGCAGTGAATTCGGCAGGGGGCCTTTTGGTGGCTACACCTTC.

This clone was seen a single time. The V call is TRBV5-4, the J call TRBJ1-1, with TRBD1 as a possible D gene (5 bases). The CDR3 spans 12 residues. The ends were cut back, 2 bases at V and 8 bases at J, with 10 bases in the middle. In germline, CDR1 is SGHNT, CDR2 YYREEE (reference sequence). The CDR3 sequence is CASSLWGEEAFF. In nucleotides, the CDR3 is TGTGCCAGCAGCTTATGGGGGGAGGAAGCTTTCTTT.

The chain employs TRBV3-1 (or the pseudogene TRBV3-2) and TRBJ1-5, with a possible D match to TRBD1 (6 bases). Between the trimmed V and J ends, which lost 4 bases and 0 bases, there was a span of 25 bases. CDR3 length equals 20 residues. Germline V gene lookup returns CDR1 LGHDT and CDR2 YNNKEL (reference sequence). CDR3 nucleotides: TGTGCCAGCAGCCTAGTCAAGGAGGGGGGGGCTAGTTATAGCAATCAGCCCCAGCATTTT. Residues: CASSLVKEGGASYSNQPQHF.

The genes are TRBV7-9 and TRBJ1-6; possible D gene TRBD1, 6 bases. With 3 bases removed from V and 7 bases from J, the gap between germline ends came to 13 bases. The CDR3 spans 15 residues. Per germline, CDR1 SEHNR and CDR2 FQNEAQ (reference sequence). The CDR3 bases are TGTGCCAGCAGCTTTGGGGGGGCCCGGAATTCACCCCTCCACTTT. Translation: CASSFGGARNSPLHF.

The CDR3 region is CASSYSTVYGYTF. Here the CDR3 DNA reads TGTGCCAGCAGTTACTCGACAGTCTATGGCTACACCTTC. This chain uses TRBV6-6 with TRBJ1-2, with a weak D call TRBD1 (5 bases). Trimming removed 0 bases from V and 4 bases from J, with 6 bases in between. CDR3 length equals 13 residues. CDR1 is MNHNY and CDR2 is SVGAGI in the germline V gene (reference sequence).

This chain joins TRBV9 and TRBJ1-3, with D possibly TRBD1 on 6 matching bases. This CDR3 contains 15 residues. CDR1 and CDR2 (germline): SGDLS, YYNGEE. V was trimmed by 4 bases and J by 4 bases, leaving 15 bases between them. The CDR3 sequence is CASSPSTGPGNTIYF. For the CDR3, the DNA is TGTGCCAGCAGCCCGTCCACAGGGCCCGGAAACACCATATATTTT.

The chain has TRBV6-2 or TRBV6-3 and TRBJ2-7, with D maybe TRBD1 (5 bases). Germline CDR1 reads MNHEY; CDR2 reads SVGEGT. V dropped 6 bases and J dropped 7 bases, with 28 bases sitting between them. The CDR3 spans 17 residues. This CDR3 is CASSDSIFIRPTMEQYF. The CDR3 region has the DNA TGTGCCAGCAGCGACAGTATCTTCATTCGTCCTACGATGGAGCAGTACTTC.

The rearrangement joins TRBV30 to TRBJ2-3; a weak D match, TRBD2 (6 bases). Trimming cost V 1 base and J 6 bases, with 14 bases left between them. The germline V gene encodes CDR1 GTSNPN and CDR2 SVGIG (reference sequence). This CDR3 region has 14 residues. CDR3 in amino acids: CAWSGGPLADTQYF. DNA for the CDR3: TGTGCCTGGAGTGGAGGGCCCCTAGCGGATACGCAGTATTTT.

This chain joins TRBV10-3 and TRBJ1-2, with 9 bases lining up with TRBD1. Germline assignment: CDR1 ENHRY and CDR2 SYGVKD. The ends lost 6 bases at V and 4 bases at J; junction bases unmatched: 12. The CDR3 totals 16 residues. This CDR3 reads CAISTPGQGTTYGYTF. For the CDR3, the DNA is TGTGCCATCAGCACCCCGGGACAGGGTACCACCTATGGCTACACCTTC.

This chain links TRBV2 with TRBJ2-7; perhaps TRBD2 as D (6 bases). Between the trimmed V and J ends, which lost 8 bases and 3 bases, there was a span of 14 bases. Germline V gene data show CDR1 as SNHLY and CDR2 as FYNNEI. The CDR3 totals 13 residues. CDR3 in amino acids: CASARDSNYEQYF. CDR3 coding DNA: TGTGCCAGCGCTCGGGACTCCAACTACGAGCAGTACTTC.

The chain uses TRBV6-5 and TRBJ1-3, with D possibly being TRBD1 (6 bases). The V end lost 5 bases, the J end lost 0 bases, and 11 bases lay between the germline ends. CDR3 length: 15 amino acids. Per the germline V gene, CDR1 is MNHEY and CDR2 is SVGAGI. The CDR3 reads CASSPGDLSGNTIYF. In nucleotides, the CDR3 is TGTGCCAGCAGTCCAGGGGATCTCTCTGGAAACACCATATATTTT.

CDR3: CASSLGRLPQETQYF. DNA for the CDR3: TGTGCCAGCAGCTTAGGTCGACTCCCACAAGAGACCCAGTACTTC. The chain uses TRBV7-9 and TRBJ2-5; D not certain. The length of the CDR3 is 15 residues. The V end was cut by 1 base, the J end by 2 bases, with 11 bases between. Germline assignment: CDR1 SEHNR and CDR2 FQNEAQ (reference sequence).

The chain has TRBV7-9 and TRBJ2-5; possibly TRBD1 for D (5 bases). Trimming took off 5 bases at V and 0 bases at J, with 16 bases between the two ends. The CDR3 extends over 16 amino acids. CDR1 and CDR2 from the germline V gene are SEHNR and FQNEAQ (reference sequence). CDR3 residues: CASSIYGARYQETQYF. The CDR3 DNA sequence: TGTGCCAGCAGCATATATGGGGCAAGGTACCAAGAGACCCAGTACTTC.

The table lists this clone with a count of one. The V gene is TRBV5-1, the J gene TRBJ2-1; D is possibly TRBD1 (5 bases). The CDR3 sequence is 17 residues long. CDR1 and CDR2 from the germline V gene are SGHRS and YFSETQ. The V end lost 4 bases, the J end lost 6 bases, and 23 bases lay between the germline ends. This chain's CDR3 is CASSPVKGLDIVNEQFF. CDR3 bases: TGCGCCAGCAGCCCGGTAAAGGGGTTGGATATTGTCAATGAGCAGTTCTTC.